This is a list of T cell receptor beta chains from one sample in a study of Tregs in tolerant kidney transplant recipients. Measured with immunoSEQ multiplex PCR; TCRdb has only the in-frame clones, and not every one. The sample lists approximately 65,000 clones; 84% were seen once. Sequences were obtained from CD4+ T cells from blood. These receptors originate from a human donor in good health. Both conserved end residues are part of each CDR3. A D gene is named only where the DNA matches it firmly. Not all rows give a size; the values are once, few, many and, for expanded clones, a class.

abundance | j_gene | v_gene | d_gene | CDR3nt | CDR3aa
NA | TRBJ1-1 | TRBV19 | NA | TGTGCCAGTAGTATAAAGCCCATCACTGAAGCTTTCTTT | CASSIKPITEAFF
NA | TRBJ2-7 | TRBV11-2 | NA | TGTGCCAGCAGCTCTCCCTGGCGGAAGGTCGAGTACGAGCAGTACTTC | CASSSPWRKVEYEQYF
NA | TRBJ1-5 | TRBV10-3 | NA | TGTGCCATCAGTAAAGCAGCCTTGGGCAATCAGCCCCAGCATTTT | CAISKAALGNQPQHF
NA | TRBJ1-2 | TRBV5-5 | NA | TGTGCCAGCGGAACGACGGACCTAAACTATGGCTACACCTTC | CASGTTDLNYGYTF
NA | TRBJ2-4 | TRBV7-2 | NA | TGTGCCAGCAAGGAAGTACTAGCCAAAAACATTCAGTACTTC | CASKEVLAKNIQYF
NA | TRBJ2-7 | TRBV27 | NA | TGTGCCAGCAGTCCAGGGGCTTCCTACGAGCAGTACTTC | CASSPGASYEQYF
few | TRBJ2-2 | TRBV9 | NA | TGTGCCAGCAGCGCCCAGGGGATCACCGGGGAGCTGTTTTTT | CASSAQGITGELFF
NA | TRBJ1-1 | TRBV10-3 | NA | TGTGCCATCAGTGAGTCATCCCCGGGGGCTGGCACTGAAGCTTTCTTT | CAISESSPGAGTEAFF
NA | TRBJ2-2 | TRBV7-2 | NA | TGTGCCAGCAGCTTACGCTCTCTGGGGGAGCTGTTTTTT | CASSLRSLGELFF
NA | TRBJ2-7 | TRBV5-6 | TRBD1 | TGTGCCAGCAGCTTACACAAAAGGACCCCGACAGGGGGAAACTACGAGCAGTACTTC | CASSLHKRTPTGGNYEQYF
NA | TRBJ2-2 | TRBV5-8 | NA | TGTGCCAGCAGCTTGGAAGGGCCAAGGCGCACCGGGGAGCTGTTTTTT | CASSLEGPRRTGELFF
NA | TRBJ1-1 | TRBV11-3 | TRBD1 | TGTGCCAGCACCTTGACAGGGGCGGGTACTGAAGCTTTCTTT | CASTLTGAGTEAFF
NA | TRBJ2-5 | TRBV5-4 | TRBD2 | TGTGCCAGCAGCTCCCGGGACTTAGCGGGGGAGGAGACCCAGTACTTC | CASSSRDLAGEETQYF
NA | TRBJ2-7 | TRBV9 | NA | TGTGCCAGCAGCGTATCCGGGGGCCTCTCCTACGAGCAGTACTTC | CASSVSGGLSYEQYF
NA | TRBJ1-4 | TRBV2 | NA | TGTGCCAGCAGTTATATACAGGGACACGTTGCAACTAATGAAAAACTGTTTTTT | CASSYIQGHVATNEKLFF
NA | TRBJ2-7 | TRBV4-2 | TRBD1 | TGTGCCAGCAGCCAAGCCGACCACCAGGGGGCTTTCTCCTACGAGCAGTACTTC | CASSQADHQGAFSYEQYF
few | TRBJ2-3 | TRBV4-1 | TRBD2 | TGCGCCAGCAGCCAAGACCTGCTAGCGGGGGGAGGCGGAGATACGCAGTATTTT | CASSQDLLAGGGGDTQYF
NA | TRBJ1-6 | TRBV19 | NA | TGTGCCAGTAGTATTAATCCCGATAATTCACCCCTCCACTTT | CASSINPDNSPLHF
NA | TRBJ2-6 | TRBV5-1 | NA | TGCGCCAGCAGCTTCCAGGGGGGTACTGGGGCCAACGTCCTGACTTTC | CASSFQGGTGANVLTF
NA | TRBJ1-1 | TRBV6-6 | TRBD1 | TGTGCCAGCAGTTCAGGGGGAGTAGCTTTCTTT | CASSSGGVAFF
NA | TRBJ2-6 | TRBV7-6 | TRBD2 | TGTGCCAGCAGTCTTGGACCGGGACTAGGCTCTGGGGCCAACGTCCTGACTTTC | CASSLGPGLGSGANVLTF
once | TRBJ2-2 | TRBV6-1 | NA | TGTGCCAGCAAGCTGGCTTCAGGCAGCACCGGGGAGCTGTTTTTT | CASKLASGSTGELFF
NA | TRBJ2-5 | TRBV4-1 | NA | TGCGCCAGCAGCCTAGGAAGGGGCTGGAAAGAGACCCAGTACTTC | CASSLGRGWKETQYF
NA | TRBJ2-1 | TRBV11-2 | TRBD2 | TGTGCCAGCAGGGGACTAGCGGGGGCCTGGGGCGATGAGCAGTTCTTC | CASRGLAGAWGDEQFF
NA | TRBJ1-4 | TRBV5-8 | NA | TGTGCCAGCAGCTTAGGCCGGGATGAAAAACTGTTTTTT | CASSLGRDEKLFF
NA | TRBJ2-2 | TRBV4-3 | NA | TGCGCCAGCAGCCAAGATTGGGGGGTTAAGGGGGAGCTGTTTTTT | CASSQDWGVKGELFF
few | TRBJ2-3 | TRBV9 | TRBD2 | TGTGCCAGCAGCGTGGGGACTAGCCGGGGGTTCACAGATACGCAGTATTTT | CASSVGTSRGFTDTQYF
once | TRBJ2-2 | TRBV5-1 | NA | TGCGCCAGCAGCCGGGAGGGGGCGGCTTCGGCCGGGGAGCTGTTTTTT | CASSREGAASAGELFF
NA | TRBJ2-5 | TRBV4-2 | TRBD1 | TGTGCCAGCAGCCAGCATTGGGACAGCCAAGAGACCCAGTACTTC | CASSQHWDSQETQYF
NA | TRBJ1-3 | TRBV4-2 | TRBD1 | TGTGCCAGCAGCGAGACAGGGACTGGAAACACCATATATTTT | CASSETGTGNTIYF
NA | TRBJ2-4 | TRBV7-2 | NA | TGTGCCAGCAGCTTAGGAGTGTCGGGGTACCGAAACATTCAGTACTTC | CASSLGVSGYRNIQYF
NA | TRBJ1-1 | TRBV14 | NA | TGTGCCAGCAGCCAAGTTGTCTCGAACACTGAAGCTTTCTTT | CASSQVVSNTEAFF
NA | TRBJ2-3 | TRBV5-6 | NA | TGTGCCAGCAGCTTGGTGGGGGCAGATACGCAGTATTTT | CASSLVGADTQYF
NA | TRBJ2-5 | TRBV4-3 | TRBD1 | TGCGCCAGCAGCCAAGGGACAGGGGGTCTAGTCCAAGAGACCCAGTACTTC | CASSQGTGGLVQETQYF
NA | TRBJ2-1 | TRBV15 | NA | TGTGCCACCAGCAGAGATCAGACTGGGGGGAATGAGCAGTTCTTC | CATSRDQTGGNEQFF
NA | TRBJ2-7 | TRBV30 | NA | TGTGCCTGGAGACGAGGGGGGTACGAGCAGTACTTC | CAWRRGGYEQYF
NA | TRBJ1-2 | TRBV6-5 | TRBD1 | TGTGCCAGCAGGACTCCAGGGGGCCGATCCTATGGCTACACCTTC | CASRTPGGRSYGYTF
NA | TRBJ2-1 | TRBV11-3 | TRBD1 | TGTGCCAGCAGCTACAGGGGTACCCACAATGAGCAGTTCTTC | CASSYRGTHNEQFF
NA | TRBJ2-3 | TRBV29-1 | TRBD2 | TGCAGCGTTGGGACGCTAGCGGGGGGCGGTGGAGATACGCAGTATTTT | CSVGTLAGGGGDTQYF
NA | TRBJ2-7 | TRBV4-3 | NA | TGCGCCAGCAGCTGGGGCCCCGACTACGAGCAGTACTTC | CASSWGPDYEQYF
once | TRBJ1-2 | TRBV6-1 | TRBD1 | TGTGCCAGCAGTGAGTACAGGGGTGGCTACACCTTC | CASSEYRGGYTF
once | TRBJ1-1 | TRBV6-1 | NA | TGTGCCAGCAGTGTAGGGGGTCGATCTACTGAAGCTTTCTTT | CASSVGGRSTEAFF
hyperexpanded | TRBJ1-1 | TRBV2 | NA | TGTGCCAGCAGTGAAGCGGGGGAATACACTGAAGCTTTCTTT | CASSEAGEYTEAFF
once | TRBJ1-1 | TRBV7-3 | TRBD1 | TGTGCCAGCAGCCGACAGGGCCGCGACACTGAAGCTTTCTTT | CASSRQGRDTEAFF
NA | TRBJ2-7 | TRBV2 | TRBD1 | TGTGCCAGCACTAGGGACAGCTACGAGCAGTACTTC | CASTRDSYEQYF
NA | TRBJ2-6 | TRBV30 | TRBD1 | TGTGCCTGGAGAGGTCAGGGGGCCCCTGGGGCCAACGTCCTGACTTTC | CAWRGQGAPGANVLTF
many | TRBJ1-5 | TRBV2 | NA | TGTGCCAGCAACTTCGGGGCTGGCAATCAGCCCCAGCATTTT | CASNFGAGNQPQHF
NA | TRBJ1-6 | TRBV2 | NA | TGTGCCAGCAGTGCTCAAATCGACAGGATCTATTCACCCCTCCACTTT | CASSAQIDRIYSPLHF
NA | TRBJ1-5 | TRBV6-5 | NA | TGTGCCAGCAGTGTTTCTAGCAATCAGCCCCAGCATTTT | CASSVSSNQPQHF
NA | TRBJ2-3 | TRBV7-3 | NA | TGTGCCAGCAGCTTAAACCTAGCCTCAGATACGCAGTATTTT | CASSLNLASDTQYF
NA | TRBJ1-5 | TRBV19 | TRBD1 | TGTGCCAGTAGGCTTGACAGGGGCCTTGGGCCCCAGCATTTT | CASRLDRGLGPQHF
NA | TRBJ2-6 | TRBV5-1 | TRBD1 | TGCGCCAGCAGCGAACTGACAGGGGGCGCGGCTGGGGCCAACGTCCTGACTTTC | CASSELTGGAAGANVLTF
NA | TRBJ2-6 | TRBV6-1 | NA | TGTGTTGGGGGCGGACACTCTGGGGCCAACGTCCTGACTTTC | CVGGGHSGANVLTF
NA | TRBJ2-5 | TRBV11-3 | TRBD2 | TGTGCCAGCAGCTTAGGAAGTAGCGGGAGGGCCCAAGAGACCCAGTACTTC | CASSLGSSGRAQETQYF